This TCR beta chain stems from a study of blood T cell repertoires in COVID-19 (dated by TCRdb to 2019 to 2021). General notes on the study: Samples from collaborators originated in the United States, Italy and Spain and spanned both the acute and convalescent phases of COVID-19. The prospective study material was composed of cDNA or gDNA derived from T cells, B-cell-depleted T cells, or PBMCs. The repertoires were released in a freely available public database meant as a resource for research on the immune response to SARS-CoV-2. Sample metadata almost always included a de-identified subject ID, COVID-19 status, age in years and sex. HLA class I and class II types, where available, came from metadata supplied by the sample provider rather than from assay-based typing. Subjects who had been exposed to COVID-19, were actively infected with it, or had recovered from it provided the deeply sampled blood TCRbeta repertoires that made up the dataset. Samples were obtained from the ongoing ImmuneRACE study (first 160 participants) and from approximately 1,200 subjects provided by 6 global collaborators. The paper as a whole reports these results and caveats: How much clinical and demographic metadata was included differed by source and by participant, and the metadata was provided uncurated.

Via the germline V gene, CDR1 is SGHTA and CDR2 FQGNSA. V was cut back by 5 bases and J by 6 bases, leaving a gap of 17 bases between them. The CDR3, from cysteine to phenylalanine, totals 15 residues. Just the 45-base CDR3 DNA is kept, in frame starting at base 1. This clone occurred many times. The antigen this receptor binds is unknown. No quality values exist for individual bases; no much larger clone is one base distant. The immunoSEQ Assay, a bias-controlled multiplex PCR, was used to amplify TCRbeta CDR3 regions from genomic DNA. In the paper's pipeline: The number of nucleated cells in each sample was estimated from the amplification of reference gene primers within the assay. Sequence reads were collapsed and filtered to measure the absolute abundance of every unique TCRbeta CDR3 rearrangement. For each sample, productive Simpson clonality was calculated as the square root of Simpson's diversity index across productive rearrangements. TCRdb limited this immuneACCESS table to in-frame rearrangements with V and J called. A share of clones is missing; checked studies link under half to unresolved V genes, and the rest is unexplained. That table furnishes V, J and clone size, whereas the DNA furnished D and trimming. The sample contains about 180,000 clones, approximately 86% of them found a single time. Over 7.5% of the sample lies in the top ten.

Each collaborating institution followed its own protocols to collect whole blood in K2EDTA tubes. For TCRbeta analysis, collaborators shipped samples in one of three forms: frozen whole blood, isolated PBMCs, or DNA extracted from either of those sample types. Sequencing was done on a sample of peripheral blood. This chain joins TRBV7-2 to TRBJ1-5; a tentative D match to TRBD1 spans 5 bases. This clonotype was sampled from a man between 45 and 60 years old with active or convalescent COVID-19. The CDR3 reads CASSVSGTGVQPQHF. The DNA is as follows: TGTGCCAGCAGCGTGTCCGGGACGGGAGTTCAGCCCCAGCATTTT. The CDR3, completed at both ends by the reference TRBV7-2 and TRBJ1-5 genes, gives the full variable domain GAGVSQSPSNKVTEKGKDVELRCDPISGHTALYWYRQSLGQGLEFLIYFQGNSAPDKSGLPSDRFSAERTGGSVSTLTIQRTQQEDSAVYLCASSVSGTGVQPQHFGDGTRLSIL.